This is a list of T cell receptor beta chains from one sample in a study of T cell responses to AZD1222 COVID-19 vaccine. Generated by immunoSEQ multiplex PCR, the TCRdb table keeps only in-frame clones and is missing some. The sample carries more than 85,000 clones, over 75% recorded once. The specimen comprised peripheral blood, sampled on day 0 of AZD1222 vaccination. The source is an adult in good health. Both conserved end residues are part of each CDR3. Each record gives: CDR3 DNA, CDR3 protein, clone size, V gene, D gene, J gene. A D gene is named only where the DNA matches it firmly. Where a row states a size, it is once, few, many or the class of an expanded clone; other rows omit it.

TGTGCCAGCAGCGCTATCCTACAGGGAATGAAGTCTGGCTACACCTTC | CASSAILQGMKSGYTF | - | TRBV2 | - | TRBJ1-2
TGCAGCGTTGTCCCTCTGGCGGGCACTGAAGCTTTCTTT | CSVVPLAGTEAFF | - | TRBV29-1 | - | TRBJ1-1
TGTGCCTGGAGTGGGGGAACAGGGAACACTGAAGCTTTCTTT | CAWSGGTGNTEAFF | - | TRBV30 | - | TRBJ1-1
TGTGCCAGCAGCGAGGGACTCGGCTCCTACAATGAGCAGTTCTTC | CASSEGLGSYNEQFF | - | TRBV7-3 | - | TRBJ2-1
TGTGCCAGCAGCCAAGCAGGGGGTAGAGATAACTATGGCTACACCTTC | CASSQAGGRDNYGYTF | - | TRBV3-1/TRBV3-2 | TRBD1 | TRBJ1-2
TGTGCCAGCAGCGCCCGGGACATAAAAGAGACCCAGTACTTC | CASSARDIKETQYF | - | TRBV9 | - | TRBJ2-5
TGCAGTGCTAGAGAGAACACTGAAGCTTTCTTT | CSARENTEAFF | - | TRBV20-1 | - | TRBJ1-1
TGCGCCAGCAGCTTACAGGGGCAGGAAGAGCAGTACTTC | CASSLQGQEEQYF | - | TRBV5-1 | TRBD1 | TRBJ2-7
TGTGCCAGCAGAAGTACAGGGGGCGCGGGGAAACTGTTTTTT | CASRSTGGAGKLFF | - | TRBV6-5 | TRBD1 | TRBJ1-4
TGTGCCAGCAGCCTATTAGTCGGGGGCTCATTTACCTACGAGCAGTACTTC | CASSLLVGGSFTYEQYF | - | TRBV7-2 | - | TRBJ2-7
TGTGCCAGCAGTCGCGGGGGGGGTATGAATGAGCAGTTCTTC | CASSRGGGMNEQFF | - | TRBV28 | TRBD2 | TRBJ2-1
TGCAGTGCTAGTCTAGTGGCAGGAGGTCTTTATGGCTACACCTTC | CSASLVAGGLYGYTF | - | TRBV20-1 | - | TRBJ1-2
TGCAGCGTCCAGCAGACAGGGACTATCACAGATACGCAGTATTTT | CSVQQTGTITDTQYF | - | TRBV29-1 | - | TRBJ2-3
TGTGCCAGCGAGGGGGCTGACACCGGGGAGCTGTTTTTT | CASEGADTGELFF | once | TRBV2 | TRBD1 | TRBJ2-2
TGTGCCAGCAGTGTGGCGGGGCCTCACTACAATGAGCAGTTCTTC | CASSVAGPHYNEQFF | - | TRBV27 | - | TRBJ2-1
TGTGCCACCAGCAGAGATGTCGACAGGGGTGGCGAGCAGTACTTC | CATSRDVDRGGEQYF | - | TRBV15 | TRBD1 | TRBJ2-7
TGTGCCAGCAGTTTTGACACTGAAGCTTTCTTT | CASSFDTEAFF | - | TRBV28 | - | TRBJ1-1
TGTGCCAGCAGTATACCGAGTGAGCAGTTCTTC | CASSIPSEQFF | - | TRBV6-6 | - | TRBJ2-1
TGTGCCAGCAGCTTGGTAGCCCAAGAGACCCAGTACTTC | CASSLVAQETQYF | once | TRBV5-4 | - | TRBJ2-5
TGCAGTGCTCCGTCTGGAAACACCATATATTTT | CSAPSGNTIYF | - | TRBV20-1 | - | TRBJ1-3
TGTGCCAGCAGCCAAGATTGGAGGGGAGTGGACGAGCAGTACTTC | CASSQDWRGVDEQYF | - | TRBV3-1/TRBV3-2 | - | TRBJ2-7
TGTGCCAGCAGCGCCAAAAGGGACTTT | CASSAKRDF | - | TRBV6-4 | - | TRBJ1-1
TGTGCCAGCAGCTTAACAGGGATCTACGAGCAGTACTTC | CASSLTGIYEQYF | - | TRBV7-8 | - | TRBJ2-7
TGTGCCAGCAGCTTAGATGGCACAGATACGCAGTATTTT | CASSLDGTDTQYF | - | TRBV7-3 | - | TRBJ2-3
TGTGCCACCAGCACTGACAGGGGAGCTCTCTATGGCTACACCTTC | CATSTDRGALYGYTF | - | TRBV15 | TRBD1 | TRBJ1-2
TGTGCCAGCAGTTCACTGGTGGGGGCTGGAAACACCATATATTTT | CASSSLVGAGNTIYF | - | TRBV6-5 | - | TRBJ1-3
TGTGCCAGCAGCTTAGAGCCGGAAGAGCAGTTCTTC | CASSLEPEEQFF | - | TRBV7-9 | - | TRBJ2-1
TGTGCCAGCAGTCCCCGACTAGCCCTCACAGATACGCAGTATTTT | CASSPRLALTDTQYF | - | TRBV28 | TRBD2 | TRBJ2-3
TGTGCCTGGAGTGTACTGGGTGAGCAGTACTTC | CAWSVLGEQYF | - | TRBV30 | - | TRBJ2-7
TGTGCCAGCAGCTTGGTGGGGACTAGCGGGTTCTTCACCTACAATGAGCAGTTCTTC | CASSLVGTSGFFTYNEQFF | - | TRBV5-6 | TRBD2 | TRBJ2-1
TGCGCCAGCAGCTTGGAGCTAGCCGGAAAGGATACGCAGTATTTT | CASSLELAGKDTQYF | - | TRBV5-1 | - | TRBJ2-3
TGTGCCAGCAGCGGGGTGTCGTCGGGAGGAAGGACTGAAGCTTTCTTT | CASSGVSSGGRTEAFF | - | TRBV9 | - | TRBJ1-1
TGCGCCAGCAGCTTAGATGGGACGAGAAGGTACAATGAGCAGTTCTTC | CASSLDGTRRYNEQFF | once | TRBV5-1 | - | TRBJ2-1
TGTGCCAGCAGCTGGGGGGGCCGGGAGGCTGGCTACACCTTC | CASSWGGREAGYTF | - | TRBV7-9 | - | TRBJ1-2
TGTGCCAGCAGTTACTCGAGACAAGAGACCCAGTACTTC | CASSYSRQETQYF | - | TRBV6-2/TRBV6-3 | - | TRBJ2-5
TGTGCCAGCTCACCACTGGACAGGTCGGGAAACACCATATATTTT | CASSPLDRSGNTIYF | - | TRBV18 | TRBD1 | TRBJ1-3
TGTGCCAGCAGCGTAGGCGTCCCAGATACGCAGTATTTT | CASSVGVPDTQYF | - | TRBV9 | - | TRBJ2-3
TGTGCCAGCAGCCGCAGCACAGATACGCAGTATTTT | CASSRSTDTQYF | - | TRBV5-6 | - | TRBJ2-3
TGCGCCAGCAGCATCGGTTCGGGTGGCAACACCGGGGAGCTGTTTTTT | CASSIGSGGNTGELFF | - | TRBV5-1 | - | TRBJ2-2
TGTGCCAGCCAGGGGACAGGTCTTGGGGGCTACACCTTC | CASQGTGLGGYTF | - | TRBV25-1 | TRBD1 | TRBJ1-2
TGCGCCAGCAGCTTGAGGCCAGAGACCACAGATACGCAGTATTTT | CASSLRPETTDTQYF | - | TRBV5-1 | - | TRBJ2-3
TGTGCCAGCAGCTTAACGGCGGGGGGCTCTGGGGCCAACGTCCTGACTTTC | CASSLTAGGSGANVLTF | few | TRBV7-9 | TRBD2 | TRBJ2-6
TGCGCCAGCAGCTTGGGGACTAGCTACAATGAGCAGTTCTTC | CASSLGTSYNEQFF | once | TRBV5-1 | TRBD2 | TRBJ2-1
TGTGCCAGCAGTGAGGTACGGGGGAATGAGCAGTTCTTC | CASSEVRGNEQFF | - | TRBV6-4 | - | TRBJ2-1
TGTGCCTGGAGTCCCGGACAGGCCTATGGCTACACCTTC | CAWSPGQAYGYTF | - | TRBV30 | TRBD1 | TRBJ1-2
TGTGCCAGCAGCGTAGATCTCGGCCATGGGGGGAATGAGCAGTTCTTC | CASSVDLGHGGNEQFF | few | TRBV9 | - | TRBJ2-1
TGTGCCAGTAGTATACAGGGAGGCTATGGCTACACCTTC | CASSIQGGYGYTF | few | TRBV19 | - | TRBJ1-2
TGCGCCAGCACCCGGGGTAGTTTCGAGGTTGGGACCCAGTACTTC | CASTRGSFEVGTQYF | - | TRBV5-1 | - | TRBJ2-5
TGTGCCAGCAGCGTAGCTTCGGAGGGTTTGAGCTACACCTTC | CASSVASEGLSYTF | - | TRBV9 | - | TRBJ1-2
TGCGCCAGTTACAGGGGCTCTGGGGCCAACGTCCTGACTTTC | CASYRGSGANVLTF | - | TRBV10-1 | TRBD1 | TRBJ2-6
TGTGCCAGTAGTATTGGCGCCAGCACAGATACGCAGTATTTT | CASSIGASTDTQYF | - | TRBV19 | - | TRBJ2-3
TGTGCCAGCAGCCCACTCGAGGGCCATGGCTACACCTTC | CASSPLEGHGYTF | - | TRBV3-1/TRBV3-2 | - | TRBJ1-2
TGTGCCAGCAGTAGTAGCGGGACCCGAACAGATACGCAGTATTTT | CASSSSGTRTDTQYF | few | TRBV27 | TRBD2 | TRBJ2-3
TGTGCCAGCAGCTTAGGGGACGGTCGAGCCTACAATGAGCAGTTCTTC | CASSLGDGRAYNEQFF | - | TRBV11-3 | - | TRBJ2-1
TGTGCCAGCAGCTTGTGGGACAGGGGCTCCTACGAGCAGTACTTC | CASSLWDRGSYEQYF | - | TRBV5-6 | TRBD1 | TRBJ2-7
TGTGCCAGCAGCCAAGGACTAGCTTCAGATACGCAGTATTTT | CASSQGLASDTQYF | - | TRBV5-8 | TRBD2 | TRBJ2-3